The clone carrying this T cell receptor (beta chain) was seen just once. The antigen remains undetermined. The data derive from a study of OX40 agonist ivuxolimab in advanced cancers. V shed 3 bases, J shed 8 bases, and the junction held 5 bases outside the gene matches. Germline assignment: CDR1 KGHSH and CDR2 LQKENI. The CDR3 is 16 amino acids. The protocol was immunoSEQ multiplex PCR, while the TCRdb copy is restricted to in-frame clones and leaves out a portion. The sample records around 70,000 clones, around 83% being singletons. Overall study findings and caveats: No determination was made of the antigen specificity of the expanded peripheral T cells.

This TCR was sampled from an adult with an advanced solid tumor such as melanoma, head and neck, liver or kidney cancer. Sequencing used CD4+ or CD8+ T cells sorted from blood, obtained in a trial of the OX40 agonist ivuxolimab. This sequence joins TRBV18 and TRBJ2-1, with 15 positions matching TRBD2. Here the CDR3 reads CASSPPGLAGGDEQFF. The CDR3 DNA sequence: TGTGCCAGCTCACCGCCGGGACTAGCGGGAGGAGATGAGCAGTTCTTC.